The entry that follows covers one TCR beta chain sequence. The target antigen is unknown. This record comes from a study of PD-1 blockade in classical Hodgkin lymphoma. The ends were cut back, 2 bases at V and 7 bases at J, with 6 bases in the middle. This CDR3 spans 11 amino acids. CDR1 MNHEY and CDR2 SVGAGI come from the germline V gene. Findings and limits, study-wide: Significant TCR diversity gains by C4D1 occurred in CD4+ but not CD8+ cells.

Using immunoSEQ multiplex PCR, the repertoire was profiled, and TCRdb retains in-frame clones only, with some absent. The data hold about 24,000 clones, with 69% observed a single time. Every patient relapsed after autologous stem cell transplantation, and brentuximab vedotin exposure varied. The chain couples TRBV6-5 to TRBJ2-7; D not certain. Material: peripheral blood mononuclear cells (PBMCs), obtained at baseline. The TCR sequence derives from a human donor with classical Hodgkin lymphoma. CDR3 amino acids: CASSYGGEQYF. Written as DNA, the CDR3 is TGTGCCAGCAGTTACGGTGGGGAGCAGTACTTC.